Each of the 3 T cell receptor beta chains below was sequenced from the same sample in a study of tumor-infiltrating lymphocytes in primary liver carcinoma. The tissue used was unsorted bulk material of about 19-34 mg. RNA and DNA were co-extracted from it with the AllPrep DNA/RNA mini kit. Starting from approximately 470 ng of total RNA, TCR beta cDNA was produced with a primer in the constant region. Construction of TCR beta libraries relied on three successive nested multiplex PCR rounds employing slightly modified ARM-PCR. Both of the initial two PCR rounds ran for approximately 11 cycles and employed TRBV1-TRBV30 forward primers alongside a C-beta reverse primer. Via MiXCR, TCRdb re-called the multiplex PCR reads, giving one row per CDR3 protein. This table holds about 35,000 distinct CDR3 sequences, roughly 70% found once. The sequencing input was liver tumor tissue from sampling region 4. Noted subset: tumor region T4, right-lateral pole. These receptors all stem from a man aged 35-49 years with primary liver carcinoma and hepatitis B virus infection.

Points on this clonotype: A read error is possible here, since a much larger clone lies one base away. The V gene is TRBV7-2, the J gene TRBJ2-3; 8 positions match TRBD2. Losses at the gene ends were 5 bases for V and 13 bases for J; bases not matched to a gene: 11. Germline V gene sequence: CDR1 SGHTA, CDR2 FQGNSA. The CDR3 has 13 amino acids. CDR3 in amino acids: CASSLRRGAFKYF. The CDR3 nucleotides read TGTGCCAGCAGCCTTAGGCGGGGGGCCTTCAAGTATTTT.

The chain combines TRBV29-1 with TRBJ2-1; 7 bases fit TRBD2. V lost 7 bases to trimming and J lost 12 bases; unmatched junction nucleotides: 6. Germline CDR1 is SQVTM and CDR2 is ANQGSEA. The length of the CDR3 is 10 residues. The CDR3 protein is CSAGEGGQFF. The CDR3 bases are TGCAGCGCCGGGGAGGGAGGGCAGTTCTTC.

This sequence joins TRBV29-1 and TRBJ2-3; D possibly corresponds to TRBD2 (6 bases). V lost 8 bases to trimming and J lost 6 bases, with 24 bases between them. CDR3 size: 15 residues. The V gene's germline CDR1 is SQVTM and CDR2 ANQGSEA. CDR3 region: CSTEGGAGITDTQYF. DNA of the CDR3: TGCAGCACTGAGGGCGGGGCCGGCATTACGGATACGCAGTATTTT.